The following is a T cell receptor (beta chain) sequence with its context. This sample was taken from a study of blood T cell repertoires in COVID-19. Turning to the study itself: PBMCs, B-cell-depleted T cells, or T cells were the source of the cDNA or gDNA that made up the material.

Profiled with immunoSEQ multiplex PCR; TCRdb holds only in-frame clones, not every one. The sample lists roughly 220,000 clones, approximately 86% occurring once. CDR1 and CDR2 (germline): MNHEY, SMNVEV (reference sequence). This CDR3 is built from 15 residues. After removal of 7 bases from V and 4 bases from J, the junction contained 13 bases not matched to a gene. The source material was PBMCs or T cells enriched from blood (not recorded which). This chain uses TRBV27 with TRBJ2-7, with 7 bases lining up with TRBD2. The origin of this receptor is a woman in her forties or fifties with acute COVID-19. The CDR3 loop is CASTLGASGVYEQYF. CDR3 sequence (DNA): TGTGCCAGCACCCTCGGTGCTAGCGGAGTTTACGAGCAGTACTTC.